The 30 T cell receptor beta chains in this list originate from one sample, sequenced in a study of cytomegalovirus exposure and HLA in healthy donors. A multiplex PCR was run with 60 Vbeta primers and 13 Jbeta primers. The method was immunoSEQ multiplex PCR; TCRdb's version includes in-frame clones alone and lacks a portion of them. The profile shows about 100,000 clones, roughly 74% of them singletons. Source material: PBMCs. These receptors came from a woman aged 40 to 49 in good health and CMV-seronegative.

This chain connects TRBV5-1 to TRBJ2-1, with 9 bases matching TRBD2. J lost 6 bases, V lost 0 bases, and 4 bases had no gene match. In germline, CDR1 is SGHRS, CDR2 YFSETQ. CDR3 length equals 15 residues. The CDR3 sequence: CASSLVAGGGNEQFF. For the CDR3, the DNA is TGCGCCAGCAGCTTGGTGGCGGGAGGGGGCAATGAGCAGTTCTTC.

Worth noting for this clone: At one boundary the junction diverges from the germline segment, which might be a read error. The CDR3 DNA reads TGTGCCAGCAGCCCCTCGGCGGAGTCGTATGGCCACACCTTC. Translation: CASSPSAESYGHTF. The chain links TRBV7-9 to TRBJ1-2; D is ambiguous. The CDR3 contains 14 residues. Per germline, CDR1 SEHNR and CDR2 FQNEAQ (reference sequence).

Written as DNA, the CDR3 is TGTGCCATCAGAAATTCCGGGACTAGCGGGAGAGGGAACACCGGGGAGCTGTTTTTT. This codes for CAIRNSGTSGRGNTGELFF. The rearrangement joins TRBV10-3 to TRBJ2-2; 14 nucleotides match TRBD2. CDR3 size: 19 residues. CDR1 and CDR2 from the germline V gene are ENHRY and SYGVKD. V trimming: 6 bases; J trimming: 1 base; junction bases outside the gene matches: 10.

This clone was picked up a small number of times. The chain carries TRBV9 and TRBJ2-5, with 9 bases lining up with TRBD1. The CDR3 loop spans 16 amino acids. After removal of 3 bases from V and 5 bases from J, the junction contained 11 bases not matched to a gene. The germline V gene encodes CDR1 SGDLS and CDR2 YYNGEE. The CDR3 coding sequence is TGTGCCAGCAGCGCCCGGGACAGGGATCGGGACGAGACCCAGTACTTC. It codes for CASSARDRDRDETQYF.

This rearrangement joins TRBV6-6 to TRBJ1-5; 9 bases align to TRBD1. Germline assignment: CDR1 MNHNY and CDR2 SVGAGI (reference sequence). Unmatched junction bases numbered 8, after V lost 2 bases and J lost 6 bases. This CDR3 is 16 amino acids long. The CDR3 coding sequence is TGTGCCAGCAGTTACCACCACAGGGGGCGTAGTCAGCCCCAGCATTTT. Translated, it gives CASSYHHRGRSQPQHF.

This clone was detected only once. V usage is TRBV27 and J usage is TRBJ2-6; a weak D match, TRBD1 (6 bases). CDR1 MNHEY and CDR2 SMNVEV come from the germline V gene (reference sequence). V was pared by 6 bases and J by 2 bases, with 17 bases between. The CDR3 runs 17 residues. In nucleotides, the CDR3 is TGTGCCAGCAGCTCCGTTCAGGGGATCACTGGGGCCAACGTCCTGACTTTC. Translated: CASSSVQGITGANVLTF. The complete variable domain, with remaining parts taken from reference TRBV27 and TRBJ2-6, reads EAQVTQNPRYLITVTGKKLTVTCSQNMNHEYMSWYRQDPGLGLRQIYYSMNVEVTDKGDVPEGYKVSRKEKRNFPLILESPSPNQTSLYFCASSSVQGITGANVLTFGAGSRLTVL.

Remarks on this clone: The junction differs from germline at one of its ends, possibly a read error. CDR3 residues: CSSSPNPGQGAWAKNIQYF. CDR3 bases: TGTTCCAGCAGCCCAAACCCGGGACAGGGGGCGTGGGCCAAAAACATTCAGTACTTC. The rearrangement uses TRBV7-9 and TRBJ2-4; 12 bases are a match to TRBD1. Germline V gene lookup returns CDR1 SEHNR and CDR2 FQNEAQ (reference sequence). The CDR3 is 19 residues long.

The chain recombines TRBV5-4 with TRBJ1-3; 9 bases match TRBD1. With V trimmed by 4 bases and J by 4 bases, 9 bases remained unmatched. The CDR3 runs to 16 residues. Germline values: CDR1 SGHNT, CDR2 YYREEE (reference sequence). In DNA, the CDR3 is TGTGCCAGCAGCCCCGGGACAGGGTTGAAGGGAAACACCATATATTTT. Translated, it gives CASSPGTGLKGNTIYF.

The chain carries TRBV7-9 and TRBJ2-7; D might be TRBD1 (5 bases). Germline CDR1 and CDR2: SEHNR and FQNEAQ (reference sequence). This CDR3 comprises 15 residues. V was pared by 1 base and J by 4 bases, with 14 bases between. This chain's CDR3 is CASSLGAGHLYEQYF. In DNA, the CDR3 is TGTGCCAGCAGCTTAGGGGCAGGGCACTTATACGAGCAGTACTTC.

The chain employs TRBV9 and TRBJ2-6; 9 bases map to TRBD1. This CDR3 region has 17 residues. V shed 4 bases and J 3 bases; nucleotides not matched to a gene: 8. Looked up from germline, CDR1 is SGDLS and CDR2 is YYNGEE. The CDR3 reads CASSLGQGMSGANVLTF. CDR3 DNA sequence: TGTGCCAGCAGCTTGGGACAGGGTATGAGTGGGGCCAACGTCCTGACTTTC.

This CDR3 reads CASSPQGATDTQYF. The CDR3, as DNA: TGCGCCAGCAGCCCACAGGGGGCAACAGATACGCAGTATTTT. J is TRBJ2-3 and V is TRBV5-1, with 9 nucleotides matching TRBD1. Germline-derived CDR1 and CDR2 are SGHRS and YFSETQ. With 4 bases clipped from V and 3 bases from J, the junction kept 3 bases outside the gene matches. The CDR3 has 14 residues.

J is TRBJ1-1 and V is TRBV30; tentatively, D is TRBD1 (6 bases). CDR3 length: 12 residues. Germline V gene data show CDR1 as GTSNPN and CDR2 as SVGIG (reference sequence). V lost 8 bases and J 1 base, leaving 11 bases between the germline ends. CDR3 DNA sequence: TGTGCCGGCCACAGGGAGAACACTGAAGCTTTCTTT. Translated: CAGHRENTEAFF.

The chain recombines TRBV7-3 with TRBJ2-5; 7 bases are shared with TRBD1. From germline, CDR1 is SGHTA and CDR2 FQGTGA. V shed 2 bases and J 2 bases; nucleotides not matched to a gene: 5. The CDR3 is 15 residues long. This CDR3 reads CASSLDRASQETQYF. CDR3 in DNA: TGTGCCAGCAGCTTAGACAGGGCCTCTCAAGAGACCCAGTACTTC.

This clone came up a few times. The V call is TRBV4-1, the J call TRBJ1-1; 11 bases fit TRBD1. Unmatched junction bases numbered 10, after V lost 4 bases and J lost 3 bases. Per the germline V gene, CDR1 is MGHRA and CDR2 is YSYEKL. The CDR3 is 17 residues long. CDR3 sequence: CASSPGTGGGLDTEAFF. As DNA, the CDR3 is TGCGCCAGCAGCCCTGGGACAGGGGGTGGGTTGGACACTGAAGCTTTCTTT.

This rearrangement joins TRBV5-1 to TRBJ2-3; TRBD1 matches at 12 bases. After removal of 1 base from V and 3 bases from J, the junction contained 9 bases not matched to a gene. Germline CDR1 and CDR2: SGHRS and YFSETQ. The length of the CDR3 is 18 residues. CDR3 loop: CASSLNPGQGARTDTQYF. The CDR3 region has the DNA TGCGCCAGCAGCTTGAACCCGGGACAGGGGGCTAGGACAGATACGCAGTATTTT.

This clone has a handful of counts. The rearrangement links TRBV6-5 to TRBJ2-7; 11 bases map to TRBD2. Germline assignment: CDR1 MNHEY and CDR2 SVGAGI. The CDR3 has 15 residues. Losses at the gene ends were 4 bases for V and 0 bases for J; bases not matched to a gene: 2. The CDR3 region has the DNA TGTGCCAGCAGTTCGGGGACTAGCGGCTCCTACGAGCAGTACTTC. Residues: CASSSGTSGSYEQYF.

This clone was detected only a few times. The CDR3 DNA follows: TGTGCCAGCAGCCAAGAGACAGGGTTGTTCCACGAGCAGTACTTC. Translating gives CASSQETGLFHEQYF. J is TRBJ2-7 and V is TRBV14; TRBD1 matches 7 bases. Per the germline V gene, CDR1 is SGHDN and CDR2 is FVKESK. V shed 0 bases and J 5 bases; nucleotides not matched to a gene: 7. The CDR3 loop spans 15 amino acids.

The chain uses TRBV18 and TRBJ2-3; D possibly corresponds to TRBD1 (7 bases). Trimming shortened V by 3 bases and J by 2 bases, and 12 bases separated the two germline ends. The CDR3 runs 15 residues. The V gene's germline CDR1 is KGHSH and CDR2 LQKENI. CDR3 protein: CASSPEGAATDTQYF. The CDR3 DNA reads as TGTGCCAGCTCACCGGAGGGGGCAGCCACAGATACGCAGTATTTT. The full variable domain, its missing parts supplied by reference TRBV18 and TRBJ2-3, is NAGVMQNPRHLVRRRGQEARLRCSPMKGHSHVYWYRQLPEEGLKFMVYLQKENIIDESGMPKERFSAEFPKEGPSILRIQQVVRGDSAAYFCASSPEGAATDTQYFGPGTRLTVL.

The rearrangement uses TRBV6-6 and TRBJ1-2; D is ambiguous. CDR3 length: 12 amino acids. CDR1 is MNHNY, CDR2 SVGAGI, per germline (reference sequence). V was cut by 6 bases and J by 4 bases, with 9 bases left in between. The CDR3 protein is CASSPGVYGYTF. The CDR3 region has the DNA TGTGCCAGCAGCCCCGGGGTCTATGGCTACACCTTC.

This chain connects TRBV10-1 to TRBJ2-1; 9 positions match TRBD2. With V trimmed by 0 bases and J by 5 bases, 5 bases remained unmatched. The CDR3 consists of 16 residues. Looked up from germline, CDR1 is WNHNN and CDR2 is SYGVQD (reference sequence). In nucleotides, the CDR3 is TGCGCCAGCAGTGAGTCTAAGCCTAGCGGGGACAATGAGCAGTTCTTC. Its translation: CASSESKPSGDNEQFF.

The V gene is TRBV10-3, the J gene TRBJ2-1, with D perhaps TRBD1 (5 bases). Germline-derived CDR1 and CDR2 are ENHRY and SYGVKD. V was cut by 3 bases and J by 7 bases, with 13 bases left in between. This CDR3 is 14 amino acids long. Here the CDR3 reads CAISEGQGLNEQFF. The CDR3 bases are TGTGCCATCAGTGAAGGACAAGGCCTTAATGAGCAGTTCTTC.

The rearrangement joins TRBV2 to TRBJ2-5; 10 bases are a match to TRBD1. V lost 6 bases to trimming and J lost 4 bases; unmatched junction nucleotides: 5. The CDR3 runs 14 residues. In germline, CDR1 is SNHLY, CDR2 FYNNEI. This CDR3 is CASRMTGGVETQYF. In nucleotides, the CDR3 is TGTGCCAGCAGAATGACAGGGGGCGTAGAGACCCAGTACTTC.

The chain's CDR3 is CASSSRTSGGGYEQYF. CDR3 DNA sequence: TGCGCCAGCAGCTCAAGGACTAGCGGGGGGGGCTACGAGCAGTACTTC. The chain employs TRBV5-1 and TRBJ2-5; 15 nucleotides line up with TRBD2. Gene TRBJ2-7 matches the end of the DNA better, so the J call may be wrong. Germline-derived CDR1 and CDR2 are SGHRS and YFSETQ. CDR3 size: 16 residues.

This clone was counted only a few times. The CDR3 loop reads CATGEGYQPQHF. The DNA of the CDR3 is TGCGCCACCGGGGAAGGGTATCAGCCCCAGCATTTT. The genes are TRBV10-2 and TRBJ1-5; D remains ambiguous. This CDR3 has 12 amino acids. Germline V gene sequence: CDR1 WSHSY, CDR2 SAAADI. The germline V and J ends were trimmed by 10 bases and 5 bases, with 12 bases remaining between them.

The CDR3 region has the DNA TGTGCCAGCAGCCAGAGGACTAGCGGTCCCTACAATGAGCAGTTCTTC. Encoded protein: CASSQRTSGPYNEQFF. The rearrangement joins TRBV7-2 to TRBJ2-1, with 10 bases fitting TRBD2. V was clipped by 5 bases and J by 2 bases; unmatched bases: 6. The CDR3 spans 16 residues. Germline V gene lookup returns CDR1 SGHTA and CDR2 FQGNSA.

About this clone itself: The junction departs from the called germline gene at one end, perhaps through a read error. The chain combines TRBV7-9 with TRBJ1-4; possible D gene TRBD1, 5 bases. There are 15 residues in the CDR3. Germline CDR1 and CDR2: SEHNR and FQNEAQ (reference sequence). The CDR3 nucleotides are TGTTCCAGCAGCGAAAGCGGGGGAGTAGGAGAAAAACTGTTTTTT. Protein sequence: CSSSESGGVGEKLFF.

This clone was counted a few times. The DNA for the CDR3 is TGTGCCTGGAGTGTACAAGAGGACACTGAAGCTTTCTTT. Protein: CAWSVQEDTEAFF. The chain carries TRBV30 and TRBJ1-1; D is unresolved. Germline V gene sequence: CDR1 GTSNPN, CDR2 SVGIG (reference sequence). Deletions cut 0 bases from V and 3 bases from J, with 8 bases between. The length of the CDR3 is 13 residues.

CDR3 DNA sequence: TGTGCCAGCAGTTACCTTCCGGGACAGGGTTCTACAACCCAGTACTTC. Translation: CASSYLPGQGSTTQYF. V and J are TRBV6-5 and TRBJ2-5; 9 nucleotides align to TRBD1. V lost 2 bases, J lost 8 bases, and 12 bases stayed unmatched. The CDR3 is made up of 16 amino acids. Germline V gene sequence: CDR1 MNHEY, CDR2 SVGAGI.

The chain uses TRBV9 and TRBJ1-4, with TRBD1 identical over 9 bases. V lost 3 bases, J lost 4 bases, and 13 bases stayed unmatched. CDR1 is SGDLS, CDR2 YYNGEE, per germline. This CDR3 comprises 18 residues. CDR3 coding DNA: TGTGCCAGCAGCGCACCCCCGTCTCGGACAGGGGTTAATGAAAAACTGTTTTTT. Protein sequence: CASSAPPSRTGVNEKLFF.

This clone was seen a handful of times. The rearrangement joins TRBV7-3 to TRBJ2-5; 11 bases are shared with TRBD1. CDR1 and CDR2 (germline): SGHTA, FQGTGA. J gave up 5 bases and V 5 bases, and 7 bases lay outside the gene matches. The CDR3 runs 15 residues. The DNA for the CDR3 is TGTGCCAGCAGCCCCGGACAGGGGGCGTGGGAGACCCAGTACTTC. Residues: CASSPGQGAWETQYF.